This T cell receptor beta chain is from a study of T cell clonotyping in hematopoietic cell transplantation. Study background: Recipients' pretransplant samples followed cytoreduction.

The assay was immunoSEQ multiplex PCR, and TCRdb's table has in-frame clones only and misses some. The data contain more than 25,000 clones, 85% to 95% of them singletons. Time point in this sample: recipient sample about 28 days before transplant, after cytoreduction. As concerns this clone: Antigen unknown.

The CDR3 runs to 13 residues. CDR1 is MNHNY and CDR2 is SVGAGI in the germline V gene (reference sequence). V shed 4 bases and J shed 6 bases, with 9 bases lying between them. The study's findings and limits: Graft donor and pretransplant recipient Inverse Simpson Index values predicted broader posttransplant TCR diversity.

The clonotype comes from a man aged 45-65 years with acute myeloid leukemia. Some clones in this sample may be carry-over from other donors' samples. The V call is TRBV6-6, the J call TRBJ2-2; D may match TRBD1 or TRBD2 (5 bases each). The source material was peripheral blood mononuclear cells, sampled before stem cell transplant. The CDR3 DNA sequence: TGTGCCAGCAGTTTAATGGGGGCCGGGGAGCTGTTTTTT. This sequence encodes CASSLMGAGELFF.